Following are 21 T cell receptor beta chains from one sample sequenced in a study of post-analysis software for immune sequencing data. Study-wide findings and caveats: Patients carried a handful of TRBV segments more frequently than controls did, and TRBV5-6, TRBV5-1 and TRBV20-1 were among them.

These TCRs' antigens remain unknown. Carried by the TCR beta cDNA libraries were unique molecular identifiers. TCRdb analysed the PCR reads with MiXCR anew, one entry per CDR3 protein. The data show approximately 770,000 distinct CDR3 sequences, with more than 45% seen just once and roughly 4.9% held by the top ten. The sample consisted of blood. These receptor sequences come from a girl between 5 and 17 years old with multiple sclerosis.

The CDR3, as DNA: TGCAGTGCCACATCAGACTCTAGCTATCCCCCTTCGGATACGCAGTATTTT. The encoded protein is CSATSDSSYPPSDTQYF. This chain connects TRBV20-1 to TRBJ2-3; a weak D match, TRBD2 (5 bases). CDR3 length: 17 residues. Trimming shortened V by 6 bases and J by 6 bases, and 28 bases separated the two germline ends. Looked up from germline, CDR1 is DFQATT and CDR2 is SNEGSKA (reference sequence).

This clonotype has only a few counts. The CDR3 loop is CASSRESEAFF. CDR3 DNA: TGTGCCAGCAGTCGGGAGAGTGAAGCTTTCTTT. The chain joins TRBV6-6 to TRBJ1-1; no reliable D call. CDR1 and CDR2 (germline): MNHNY, SVGAGI (reference sequence). The CDR3 is 11 residues long. The V end was cut by 5 bases, the J end by 7 bases, with 8 bases between.

Turning to this clonotype: One junction end disagrees with the germline gene, perhaps due to a read error. V usage is TRBV4-3 and J usage is TRBJ2-1, with D uncertain. Germline CDR1 LGHNA, CDR2 YSLEER. The CDR3 has 11 residues. The CDR3 coding sequence is TGCGCCGGCAGCCAAGGTAATGAGCAGTTCTTC. This sequence encodes CAGSQGNEQFF.

This clonotype occurred a few times. The chain couples TRBV10-3 to TRBJ2-3, with unresolved D. Trimming left V 6 bases short and J 2 bases short, with 18 bases between. Germline CDR1 ENHRY, CDR2 SYGVKD. This CDR3 is 16 amino acids long. This CDR3 reads CAISRTGPEYTDTQYF. The CDR3 DNA follows: TGTGCCATCAGCCGAACTGGGCCTGAGTACACAGATACGCAGTATTTT.

Note on this clonotype: Mismatch with germline at one junction end may stem from a read error. The chain uses TRBV15 and TRBJ1-1; no reliable D call. The CDR3 consists of 12 residues. The germline V gene encodes CDR1 LNHNV and CDR2 YYDKDF (reference sequence). Here the CDR3 DNA reads TGTGCCACCGGATTTGGCAAGACTGACGCTTTCTTT. The encoded protein is CATGFGKTDAFF. The complete variable domain, with remaining parts taken from reference TRBV15 and TRBJ1-1, reads DAMVIQNPRYQVTQFGKPVTLSCSQTLNHNVMYWYQQKSSQAPKLLFHYYDKDFNNEADTPDNFQSRRPNTSFCFLDIRSPGLGDTAMYLCATGFGKTDAFFGQGTRLTVV.

The V and J genes are TRBV24-1 and TRBJ2-5, with D hard to call. Germline values: CDR1 KGHDR, CDR2 SFDVKD. V shed 3 bases and J shed 1 base, with 14 bases lying between them. The CDR3 totals 16 residues. The CDR3 DNA reads as TGTGCCACCAGTGATCCCAGGACGGATGTCCAAGAGACCCAGTACTTC. Translation: CATSDPRTDVQETQYF.

The chain has TRBV29-1 and TRBJ2-1; a possible D gene is TRBD2 (6 bases). With 5 bases removed from V and 8 bases from J, the gap between germline ends came to 10 bases. The CDR3 is made up of 11 amino acids. Per the germline V gene, CDR1 is SQVTM and CDR2 is ANQGSEA. DNA of the CDR3: TGCAGCGTTTTTGGAGGGCATGAGCAGTTCTTC. Protein: CSVFGGHEQFF.

The gene calls are TRBV15 and TRBJ2-3, with a weak D call TRBD2 (6 bases). Germline CDR1 reads LNHNV; CDR2 reads YYDKDF (reference sequence). V shed 0 bases and J shed 2 bases, with 12 bases lying between them. The length of the CDR3 is 16 residues. CDR3 amino acids: CATSRDRERITDTQYF. CDR3 sequence (DNA): TGTGCCACCAGCAGAGATCGGGAGCGGATCACAGATACGCAGTATTTT.

The V gene is TRBV4-2, the J gene TRBJ2-5; no clear D. V was clipped by 1 base and J by 3 bases, with 9 bases between them. The CDR3 runs to 14 residues. CDR1 is LGHNA and CDR2 is YNFKEQ in the germline V gene. The CDR3 sequence is CASSQGTDEETQYF. The DNA of the CDR3 is TGTGCCAGCAGCCAAGGGACCGACGAAGAGACCCAGTACTTC.

There are a few counts of this clonotype. The gene calls are TRBV27 and TRBJ2-3; 7 nucleotides match TRBD1. V trimming: 2 bases; J trimming: 9 bases; junction bases outside the gene matches: 2. The germline gives CDR1 MNHEY, CDR2 SMNVEV (reference sequence). The CDR3 totals 12 residues. The CDR3 region is CASSLNRGTQYF. CDR3 nucleotide sequence: TGTGCCAGCAGTTTAAACAGGGGCACGCAGTATTTT.

This clonotype was detected only once. At one end the junction does not follow the germline gene, possibly because of a read error. The chain links TRBV7-9 to TRBJ2-3; D gene uncertain. This CDR3 comprises 13 residues. Looked up from germline, CDR1 is SEHNR and CDR2 is FQNEAQ (reference sequence). The CDR3 DNA is TGTGCCAGCAGCTTACTCAGCACAGATACGCGGTATTTT. Translated: CASSLLSTDTRYF. Full variable domain (rest looked up from reference TRBV7-9 and TRBJ2-3): DTGVSQNPRHKITKRGQNVTFRCDPISEHNRLYWYRQTLGQGPEFLTYFQNEAQLEKSRLLSDRFSAERPKGSFSTLEIQRTEQGDSAMYLCASSLLSTDTRYFGPGTRLTVL.

The chain links TRBV29-1 to TRBJ2-1; 10 nucleotides align to TRBD1. V shed 3 bases, J shed 10 bases, and the junction held 6 bases outside the gene matches. CDR1 SQVTM and CDR2 ANQGSEA come from the germline V gene. The CDR3 is 13 residues long. CDR3 loop: CSVEGQGIREQFF. As DNA, the CDR3 is TGCAGCGTTGAGGGACAGGGGATCCGGGAGCAGTTCTTC.

This clonotype has a handful of counts. The chain uses TRBV30 and TRBJ2-6; D gene ambiguous. V was clipped by 8 bases and J by 0 bases, with 11 bases between them. The CDR3 runs to 14 residues. Germline-derived CDR1 and CDR2 are GTSNPN and SVGIG (reference sequence). This CDR3 is CAHTRSSGANVLTF. The CDR3 DNA sequence: TGTGCCCATACCCGGAGCTCTGGGGCCAACGTCCTGACTTTC. The full variable domain, its missing parts supplied by reference TRBV30 and TRBJ2-6, is SQTIHQWPATLVQPVGSPLSLECTVEGTSNPNLYWYRQAAGRGLQLLFYSVGIGQISSEVPQNLSASRPQDRQFILSSKKLLLSDSGFYLCAHTRSSGANVLTFGAGSRLTVL.

The genes are TRBV2 and TRBJ2-4, with D perhaps TRBD1 (5 bases). Judging by the DNA end, TRBJ2-5 fits better; the J call may be wrong. Germline CDR1 reads SNHLY; CDR2 reads FYNNEI. CDR3 size: 14 residues. For the CDR3, the DNA is TGTGCCAGCAGTGAGGACGGGTACAGGGAGACCCAGTACTTC. Translation: CASSEDGYRETQYF.

With respect to this clonotype: Being one base from a much bigger clone, this may be a read error. The chain's CDR3 is CASSGGTEAFF. The DNA of the CDR3 is TGTGCCAGCAGCGGGGGCACTGAAGCTTTCTTT. The chain employs TRBV7-9 and TRBJ1-1; a possible D gene is TRBD1 (5 bases). This CDR3 contains 11 residues. Trimming pared 5 bases from V and 4 bases from J, leaving 5 bases between. Looked up from germline, CDR1 is SEHNR and CDR2 is FQNEAQ (reference sequence).

This chain uses TRBV5-1 with TRBJ2-5, with 7 bases aligning to TRBD2. With 4 bases clipped from V and 5 bases from J, the junction kept 11 bases outside the gene matches. Germline V CDR1 and CDR2: SGHRS, YFSETQ. The CDR3 length is 15 residues. The CDR3 spells CASSRGPLASETQYF. DNA for the CDR3: TGCGCCAGCAGCCGGGGCCCACTAGCGTCGGAGACCCAGTACTTC.

This clonotype came up a few times. The rearrangement joins TRBV7-6 to TRBJ2-7; 10 nucleotides line up with TRBD2. The CDR3 extends over 16 amino acids. Trimming at V came to 4 bases and at J to 5 bases, leaving 11 bases not matched to a gene. Germline loops: CDR1 SGHVS, CDR2 FNYEAQ. The CDR3, as DNA: TGTGCCAGCAGCTCGACCCGGGCTAGCGGGAGCGACGAGCAGTACTTC. It codes for CASSSTRASGSDEQYF.

This clonotype was counted a few times. The CDR3 spells CSANWANVLTF. The CDR3 DNA sequence: TGCAGCGCTAACTGGGCCAACGTCCTGACTTTC. The genes are TRBV29-1 and TRBJ2-6; D is undetermined. This CDR3 spans 11 amino acids. V was trimmed by 7 bases and J by 5 bases, leaving 6 bases between them. Germline CDR1 and CDR2: SQVTM and ANQGSEA.

This clonotype was counted only a few times. The chain has TRBV20-1 and TRBJ2-7, with 8 positions matching TRBD1. The V gene's germline CDR1 is DFQATT and CDR2 SNEGSKA (reference sequence). Trimming at V came to 6 bases and at J to 4 bases, leaving 11 bases not matched to a gene. CDR3 length: 14 amino acids. The CDR3 reads CSAEGGQGAYEQYF. CDR3 bases: TGCAGTGCAGAGGGGGGCCAGGGGGCGTACGAGCAGTACTTC.

The chain links TRBV29-1 to TRBJ2-3, with D unclear. CDR3 length: 12 amino acids. V dropped 3 bases and J dropped 1 base, with 5 bases sitting between them. CDR1 and CDR2 from the germline V gene are SQVTM and ANQGSEA. CDR3 loop: CSVEGGTDTQYF. DNA for the CDR3: TGCAGCGTTGAGGGCGGCACAGATACGCAGTATTTT.

The CDR3 sequence: CATSRGGERLGYNEQFF. CDR3 nucleotides: TGTGCCACCAGCAGAGGGGGTGAGCGGTTAGGGTACAATGAGCAGTTCTTC. The chain recombines TRBV15 with TRBJ2-1; D may be TRBD2 (5 bases). V was shortened by 1 base and J by 4 bases, with 17 bases between the two germline ends. The germline CDR1 and CDR2 sequences are LNHNV and YYDKDF (reference sequence). CDR3 size: 17 residues.